A selection of T cell receptor beta chains follows, all from one sample in a study of T cell repertoires in cytomegalovirus infection. TCRdb called the reads again in MiXCR, with one record for every CDR3 protein. This sample has about 140,000 distinct CDR3 sequences; roughly 6.5% occur once, and the top ten carry around 17%. The sequencing input was PBMCs. The receptors were gathered from a human donor in good health (CMV status not recorded). Some clones in this sample may be carry-over from other donors' samples. Both conserved end residues are part of each CDR3. Each record gives: J gene, clone size, D gene, V gene, CDR3 DNA, CDR3 protein. D genes are given only for firm matches. Clone size, where shown, is once, few, many, or a class for clones that have expanded.

>TRBJ2-1|few|.|TRBV3-1
TGTGCCAGCAGCCAAGGGCGGCTGGAGAGGAATGAGCAGTTCTTC
CASSQGRLERNEQFF
>TRBJ2-7|.|TRBD1|TRBV20-1
TGCAGTGCTTCGGACAGGCCTACCTACGAGCAGTACTTC
CSASDRPTYEQYF
>TRBJ1-1|few|.|TRBV20-1
TGCAGTGCTAGGGGGGCCCCAGGGAGGAGTGAAGCTTTCTTT
CSARGAPGRSEAFF
>TRBJ2-5|few|TRBD2|TRBV7-2
TGTGCCAGCAGCTCCGGACTAGCGGGGGGGCCGGGACAAGAGACCCAGTACTTC
CASSSGLAGGPGQETQYF
>TRBJ2-7|many|TRBD1|TRBV27
TGTGCCAGCAGTTCCCTGGGACAGGGTGACTACGAGCAGTACTTC
CASSSLGQGDYEQYF
>TRBJ2-1|many|TRBD2|TRBV7-6
TGTGCCAGCAGCTTTAGCGGGGGGGCCAATGAGCAGTTCTTC
CASSFSGGANEQFF
>TRBJ1-1|many|.|TRBV20-1
TGCAGTGCTAGAGGAAGGAACACTGAAGCTTTCTTT
CSARGRNTEAFF
>TRBJ1-1|many|.|TRBV12-3/TRBV12-4
TGTGCCAGCAGTTTCTGGGGGCAGGGCACTGAAGCTTTCTTT
CASSFWGQGTEAFF
>TRBJ2-7|many|TRBD1|TRBV12-3/TRBV12-4
TGTGCCAGCAGATTTAGGGACAGGGGCAACTCCTACGAGCAGTACTTC
CASRFRDRGNSYEQYF
>TRBJ1-1|many|.|TRBV7-8
TGTGCCAGCAGCCCGGGGGAGCAGGGACTAAAGGCTGAAGCTTTCTTT
CASSPGEQGLKAEAFF